This TCR beta chain came from a study of blood T cell repertoires in COVID-19. This table comes from immunoSEQ multiplex PCR, and its TCRdb copy is limited to in-frame clones, with some not included. Of 250,000 to 350,000 clones in the sample, about 85% were seen once. The junction had 7 bases not matched to a gene; V was cut back by 2 bases and J by 0 bases. The V gene's germline CDR1 is SGHRS and CDR2 YFSETQ. The length of the CDR3 is 17 residues. The sequencing input was peripheral blood. The clonotype was recovered from a human donor with COVID-19, enrolled during active disease. The donor label of this sample is uncertain. This chain uses TRBV5-1 with TRBJ2-3, with 9 positions matching TRBD2. The chain's CDR3 is CASSFLAGAVSTDTQYF. Here the CDR3 DNA reads TGCGCCAGCAGCTTCTTAGCGGGGGCCGTGAGCACAGATACGCAGTATTTT.